Described below is a single T cell receptor beta chain sequence and its context. Assay used: immunoSEQ multiplex PCR; TCRdb lists only in-frame clones, some missing. The top ten clones hold around 8.9% of a sample with 330,000 or so clones, roughly 87% of them seen once. The data are from a study of blood T cell repertoires in COVID-19. Germline V gives CDR1 SGHVS, CDR2 FQNEAQ. Between the trimmed V and J ends, which lost 4 bases and 9 bases, there was a span of 16 bases. This CDR3 region has 15 residues. This clonotype originated in a man younger than 45 with COVID-19, enrolled during active disease. This chain links TRBV7-8 with TRBJ1-6; D might be TRBD1 (5 bases). The sequencing sample was made of peripheral blood. CDR3 sequence: CASSSLGVNVSPLHF. DNA of the CDR3: TGTGCCAGCAGCTCCTTAGGGGTAAACGTTTCACCCCTCCACTTT.